The next 7 T cell receptor beta chains were all read from a single sample in a study of vaccination and CD4 T cells after COVID-19. For these TCRs, the target antigens are not known. Noted treatment: approximately 9-day PBMC culture with coronavirus spike peptide pools or control peptides (ViraFEST assay). Cultured CD4+ T-cell DNA underwent Oncomine TCR Beta short-read sequencing. TCRdb analysed the PCR reads with MiXCR anew, one entry per CDR3 protein. The repertoire holds roughly 15,000 distinct CDR3 sequences, with 51% as singletons. Source: CD4+ T cells from blood, cultured in vitro, taken before SARS-CoV-2 vaccination. The receptors here all came from a human donor who had recovered from COVID-19.

This clonotype was counted between two and nine times. The chain couples TRBV20-1 to TRBJ2-1; possibly TRBD2 for D (7 bases). The CDR3 has 15 amino acids. Germline values: CDR1 DFQATT, CDR2 SNEGSKA (reference sequence). Deletions cut 4 bases from V and 0 bases from J, with 13 bases between. The CDR3 protein is CSATKGGGSYNEQFF. DNA of the CDR3: TGCAGTGCTACTAAGGGGGGGGGCTCCTACAATGAGCAGTTCTTC.

This clonotype was observed a handful of times. The chain is built from TRBV19 and TRBJ2-5; 7 bases are shared with TRBD2. V gave up 3 bases and J gave up 1 base; unmatched junction bases: 5. The CDR3 extends over 15 amino acids. The germline V gene has CDR1 LNHDA and CDR2 SQIVND (reference sequence). The CDR3 here is CASSMGGLSQETQYF. In nucleotides, the CDR3 is TGTGCCAGTAGTATGGGGGGACTAAGCCAAGAGACCCAGTACTTC.

This clonotype has only a few counts. The DNA of the CDR3 is TGTGCCACCAGTGAGGCCTCAGGGGTAGATACGCAGTATTTT. This codes for CATSEASGVDTQYF. This chain joins TRBV24-1 and TRBJ2-3, with D perhaps matching TRBD1 (6 bases). This CDR3 is built from 14 residues. The germline gives CDR1 KGHDR, CDR2 SFDVKD. V lost 4 bases and J lost 5, with 12 bases in between.

J is TRBJ1-2 and V is TRBV4-3; 12 positions agree with TRBD1. Germline CDR1 is LGHNA and CDR2 is YSLEER. The trim removed 1 base at V and 6 bases at J, leaving 18 bases unmatched. The CDR3 runs to 20 residues. The CDR3 sequence is CASSQAVPGTGGLKSHGYTF. CDR3 DNA: TGCGCCAGCAGCCAAGCCGTTCCTGGGACAGGGGGCCTCAAATCCCATGGCTACACCTTC.

V usage is TRBV11-2 and J usage is TRBJ2-2; 8 nucleotides agree with TRBD1. The germline V gene has CDR1 SGHAT and CDR2 FQNNGV. The CDR3 contains 16 residues. The V and J ends lost 4 bases and 7 bases, in that order; junction bases with no gene match: 11. The CDR3 sequence is CASSSNRGERFGELFF. CDR3 in DNA: TGTGCCAGCAGCTCCAACAGGGGGGAACGTTTCGGGGAGCTGTTTTTT.

V and J are TRBV4-1 and TRBJ2-1; 7 positions agree with TRBD1. Unmatched junction bases numbered 6, after V lost 4 bases and J lost 0 bases. Looked up from germline, CDR1 is MGHRA and CDR2 is YSYEKL. The CDR3 spans 16 residues. The CDR3: CASSPRQGFSYNEQFF. The CDR3 region has the DNA TGCGCCAGCAGCCCCCGACAGGGTTTCTCCTACAATGAGCAGTTCTTC.

This clonotype appeared once. This chain joins TRBV5-5 and TRBJ2-5; 9 bases fit TRBD2. Trimming took 2 bases from V and 5 from J; bases not matched to a gene: 4. The CDR3 consists of 14 residues. Germline assignment: CDR1 SGHKS and CDR2 YYEKEE (reference sequence). The CDR3: CASSFLAGGETQYF. The CDR3 DNA follows: TGTGCCAGCAGCTTTCTGGCGGGGGGGGAGACCCAGTACTTC.